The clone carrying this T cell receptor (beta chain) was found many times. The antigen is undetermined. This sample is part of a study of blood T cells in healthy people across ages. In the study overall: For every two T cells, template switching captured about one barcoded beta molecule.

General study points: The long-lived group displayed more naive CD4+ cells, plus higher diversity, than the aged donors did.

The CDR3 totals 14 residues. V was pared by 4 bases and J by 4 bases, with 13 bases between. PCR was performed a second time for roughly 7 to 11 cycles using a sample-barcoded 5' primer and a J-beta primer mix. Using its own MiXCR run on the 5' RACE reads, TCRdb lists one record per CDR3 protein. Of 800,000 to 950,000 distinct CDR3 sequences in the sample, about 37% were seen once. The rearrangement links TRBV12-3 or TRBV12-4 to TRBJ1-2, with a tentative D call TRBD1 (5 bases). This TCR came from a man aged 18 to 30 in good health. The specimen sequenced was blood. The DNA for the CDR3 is TGTGCCAGCAGTTCCGAACTGGGGCTCTATGGCTACACCTTC. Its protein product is CASSSELGLYGYTF.